This TCR beta chain was sequenced for a study of sequential checkpoint blockade in melanoma. At the level of the study: Patients were randomized 1:1 to nivolumab-then-ipilimumab or ipilimumab-then-nivolumab first-line. Maintenance nivolumab came after either treatment sequence.

Repertoires were generated with immunoSEQ multiplex PCR, while TCRdb's copy carries only in-frame clones and drops some. The data hold tens of thousands of clones, with under 70% observed a single time. Treatment here: randomized to nivolumab then ipilimumab (arm A) or the reverse (arm B). Patients had received no earlier DNA-damaging chemotherapy. Live CD3+CD8+ CD19− CD56− cells were sorted from PBMCs. After removal of 9 bases from V and 6 bases from J, the junction contained 2 bases not matched to a gene. CDR3 length: 12 amino acids. The germline V gene has CDR1 SGHNT and CDR2 YYREEE (reference sequence).

This receptor was identified in a human donor with melanoma. V is TRBV5-4 and J is TRBJ1-4, with 10 positions matching TRBD1. This sample comprised CD8+ T cells sorted from blood (inferred from file names), obtained from a patient given nivolumab and ipilimumab in sequence. CDR3 DNA: TGTGCCACCGGGACAGGGGATGAAAAACTGTTTTTT. Amino acid sequence: CATGTGDEKLFF. The variable domain in full, completed from reference TRBV5-4 and TRBJ1-4, reads ETGVTQSPTHLIKTRGQQVTLRCSSQSGHNTVSWYQQALGQGPQFIFQYYREEENGRGNFPPRFSGLQFPNYSSELNVNALELDDSALYLCATGTGDEKLFFGSGTQLSVL.